Listed here are 28 T cell receptor beta chains from one sample, sequenced in a study of CXCR3-negative and CXCR3-positive naive CD8 T cells. The libraries of TRB cDNA were constructed through 5' RACE using UMI labels. From the 5' RACE reads, TCRdb lists one entry per CDR3 protein and no DNA. The specimen's table records about 130,000 distinct CDR3 sequences. Sequencing was carried out using naive CXCR3- CD8+ T cells from blood. Specified subset: CD45RO-CCR7+CD27+CD95- naive CD8+ T cells lacking CXCR3 (TNR3-). All receptors derive from a human donor in good health. Some clones in this sample may be carry-over from other donors' samples.

The chain uses TRBV28 and TRBJ2-7. CDR1 MDHEN and CDR2 SYDVKM come from the germline V gene. The CDR3 has 16 residues. CDR3 sequence: CASSSERLEIIYEQYF.

The rearrangement joins TRBV19 to TRBJ2-6; TCRdb selects TRBD1, and the lack of DNA leaves this call unchecked. Germline CDR1 and CDR2: LNHDA and SQIVND (reference sequence). This CDR3 has 21 amino acids. This CDR3 is CASSIDKGQGVHLSGANVLTF. Full variable domain (rest looked up from reference TRBV19 and TRBJ2-6): DGGITQSPKYLFRKEGQNVTLSCEQNLNHDAMYWYRQDPGQGLRLIYYSQIVNDFQKGDIAEGYSVSREKKESFPLTVTSAQKNPTAFYLCASSIDKGQGVHLSGANVLTFGAGSRLTVL.

The V gene is TRBV7-6, the J gene TRBJ2-7; TCRdb's D gene call, TRBD1, goes unchecked for lack of DNA. There are 14 residues in the CDR3. Germline CDR1 SGHVS, CDR2 FNYEAQ. CDR3 region: CASSLVPGSDEQYF. The complete variable domain, with remaining parts taken from reference TRBV7-6 and TRBJ2-7, reads GAGVSQSPRYKVTKRGQDVALRCDPISGHVSLYWYRQALGQGPEFLTYFNYEAQQDKSGLPNDRFSAERPEGSISTLTIQRTEQRDSAMYRCASSLVPGSDEQYFGPGTRLTVT.

The CDR3 loop is CSVEGRRGYTF. V gene TRBV29-1 combines with J gene TRBJ1-2. Germline V CDR1 and CDR2: SQVTM, ANQGSEA. CDR3 length: 11 residues.

The V and J genes are TRBV7-9 and TRBJ1-3; TCRdb designates TRBD1, a call that cannot be tested without DNA. The CDR3 has 19 residues. Germline assignment: CDR1 SEHNR and CDR2 FQNEAQ (reference sequence). CDR3: CASSLAWRQSPHSGNTIYF. The full variable domain, rest sourced from reference TRBV7-9 and TRBJ1-3, is DTGVSQNPRHKITKRGQNVTFRCDPISEHNRLYWYRQTLGQGPEFLTYFQNEAQLEKSRLLSDRFSAERPKGSFSTLEIQRTEQGDSAMYLCASSLAWRQSPHSGNTIYFGEGSWLTVV.

V and J are TRBV5-4 and TRBJ1-2; TCRdb picks TRBD1, but there is no DNA to check that call. This CDR3 spans 15 amino acids. Germline V CDR1 and CDR2: SGHNT, YYREEE (reference sequence). The CDR3 sequence is CASSLDQGFDYGYTF.

The chain joins TRBV7-8 to TRBJ2-7. Germline V CDR1 and CDR2: SGHVS, FQNEAQ. The CDR3 sequence is 14 residues long. The CDR3 spells CASSPSYEIYEQYF.

V and J are TRBV7-6 and TRBJ2-3; TCRdb reports TRBD1, a call that lacks DNA to check it against. This CDR3 region has 17 residues. Germline V gene lookup returns CDR1 SGHVS and CDR2 FNYEAQ. The CDR3: CASSLAAAGATRDTQYF.

The chain employs TRBV6-6 and TRBJ2-1; TCRdb designates TRBD2, a call that cannot be tested without DNA. Germline assignment: CDR1 MNHNY and CDR2 SVGAGI (reference sequence). The CDR3 totals 16 residues. The CDR3 loop reads CASSPELAGARNEQFF.

The chain carries TRBV29-1 and TRBJ2-3; the TCRdb D gene call, TRBD2, has no DNA to confirm it. Germline lookup yields CDR1 SQVTM and CDR2 ANQGSEA. CDR3 length: 16 amino acids. CDR3 sequence reads: CSVERPGLRGTDTQYF.

This sequence joins TRBV28 and TRBJ2-7; TCRdb's D gene call, TRBD2, goes unchecked for lack of DNA. CDR3 length: 18 residues. Germline V gene data show CDR1 as MDHEN and CDR2 as SYDVKM. CDR3 residues: CASSLSIGTGRQNYEQYF.

The chain couples TRBV20-1 to TRBJ1-1. Germline CDR1 is DFQATT and CDR2 is SNEGSKA (reference sequence). The CDR3 is 15 residues long. The CDR3: CSARDVGSQHTEAFF.

The chain uses TRBV6-2 or TRBV6-3 and TRBJ2-3; without DNA, the TCRdb call of TRBD2 cannot be checked. Germline CDR1 MNHEY, CDR2 SVGEGT. CDR3 length equals 15 residues. This chain's CDR3 is CASSQTSGITDTQYF.

The genes are TRBV20-1 and TRBJ2-2. Per germline, CDR1 DFQATT and CDR2 SNEGSKA (reference sequence). The CDR3 is made up of 15 amino acids. The CDR3 sequence: CSAREFGANTGELFF.

The V call is TRBV4-1, the J call TRBJ2-1; the TRBD2 assignment by TCRdb is unverifiable without DNA. The CDR3 is made up of 16 amino acids. In germline, CDR1 is MGHRA, CDR2 YSYEKL. The CDR3 loop reads CASSHVRSSGKNEQFF.

The chain has TRBV9 and TRBJ2-7; lacking DNA, the TRBD1 call made by TCRdb goes unchecked. Germline V gene data show CDR1 as SGDLS and CDR2 as YYNGEE. The CDR3 contains 14 residues. CDR3 sequence reads: CASSDRGDPYEQYF.

J is TRBJ1-1 and V is TRBV10-3. The CDR3 is made up of 11 amino acids. Germline lookup yields CDR1 ENHRY and CDR2 SYGVKD. CDR3 sequence: CATGRAGEAFF.

The chain couples TRBV14 to TRBJ1-1; TCRdb returns TRBD1, unconfirmable since there is no DNA. The germline V gene encodes CDR1 SGHDN and CDR2 FVKESK. The length of the CDR3 is 14 residues. Here the CDR3 reads CASSQRGRGTEAFF.

This sequence joins TRBV12-3 or TRBV12-4 and TRBJ2-4; as DNA is missing, the TRBD2 call by TCRdb cannot be tested. The CDR3 is made up of 16 amino acids. The CDR3 sequence: CASSFGPSESNGIQYF.

The chain couples TRBV29-1 to TRBJ2-2; TCRdb proposes TRBD1, but this gene call is untestable without DNA. Germline lookup yields CDR1 SQVTM and CDR2 ANQGSEA. The CDR3 runs 14 residues. The CDR3 reads CSVDGATDTGELFF.

CDR3 region: CASSSSTDTQYF. The chain links TRBV13 to TRBJ2-3. This CDR3 has 12 amino acids. Germline lookup yields CDR1 PRHDT and CDR2 FYEKMQ (reference sequence).

The J gene is TRBJ2-1, the V gene TRBV5-6; TCRdb gives TRBD1 as the D gene, but with no DNA this cannot be confirmed. CDR1 is SGHDT, CDR2 YYEEEE, per germline. The CDR3 consists of 14 residues. The CDR3 sequence is CASSPGTAPREQFF. Together with reference TRBV5-6 and TRBJ2-1, the CDR3 gives the full variable domain: DAGVTQSPTHLIKTRGQQVTLRCSPKSGHDTVSWYQQALGQGPQFIFQYYEEEERQRGNFPDRFSGHQFPNYSSELNVNALLLGDSALYLCASSPGTAPREQFFGPGTRLTVL.

The CDR3 sequence: CASSYGSGGQNVQFF. The V gene is TRBV5-6, the J gene TRBJ2-1; the TRBD2 assignment by TCRdb is unverifiable without DNA. The CDR3 contains 15 residues. From germline, CDR1 is SGHDT and CDR2 YYEEEE.

This chain connects TRBV20-1 to TRBJ2-1; TCRdb proposes TRBD2, but this gene call is untestable without DNA. Germline V gene lookup returns CDR1 DFQATT and CDR2 SNEGSKA (reference sequence). The CDR3 sequence is 16 residues long. The CDR3 sequence: CSARDVGAGLYNEQFF.

This chain joins TRBV29-1 and TRBJ2-1; TCRdb gives TRBD1 as the D gene, but with no DNA this cannot be confirmed. CDR1 and CDR2 from the germline V gene are SQVTM and ANQGSEA. The CDR3 is 13 residues long. This CDR3 reads CSVDPHWGDEQFF.

CDR3 sequence: CASSLAQVWDNEQFF. V gene TRBV12-3 or TRBV12-4 combines with J gene TRBJ2-1. This CDR3 spans 15 amino acids.

The CDR3: CASSQEAFKGNEQFF. This chain connects TRBV4-3 to TRBJ2-1; TCRdb designates TRBD1, a call that cannot be tested without DNA. The CDR3 consists of 15 residues. Germline V gene lookup returns CDR1 LGHNA and CDR2 YSLEER.

The chain couples TRBV29-1 to TRBJ1-2. CDR1 and CDR2 (germline): SQVTM, ANQGSEA. This CDR3 contains 14 residues. CDR3 sequence: CSVEGHTANYGYTF.